These 18 T cell receptor beta chains were sequenced from one sample in a study of tumor and adjacent non-tumor tissue in lung cancer. TCRbeta libraries were built with three rounds of nested PCR, modified from ARM-PCR. From the multiplex PCR reads, TCRdb called clonotypes with MiXCR, one entry per CDR3 protein. The sample lists about 200,000 distinct CDR3 sequences; 70% to 75% were seen once. No cell sorting was done before RNA was extracted from the tissue. The sequencing input was lung tumor tissue. The receptors here all came from a man aged 60 to 69 with non-small cell lung cancer.

At least ten counts were recorded for this clonotype. V is TRBV20-1 and J is TRBJ2-7, with D perhaps being TRBD1 or TRBD2 (6 bases each). CDR1 and CDR2 (germline): DFQATT, SNEGSKA (reference sequence). This CDR3 is built from 14 residues. V dropped 7 bases and J dropped 5 bases, with 21 bases sitting between them. The DNA of the CDR3 is TGCAGTGGCGAAGGAGGGCTGGGGGCGGACGAGCAGTACTTC. Its translation is CSGEGGLGADEQYF.

This clonotype was detected once. A single base separates this from a much larger clone, so it may be a read error. V is TRBV6-5 and J is TRBJ1-1, with D uncertain. The CDR3 loop spans 14 amino acids. CDR1 and CDR2 (germline): MNHEY, SVGAGI. CDR3 nucleotides: TGTGCCAACAGTTACTCTACGAGGAACACTGAAGCTTTCTTT. The encoded protein is CANSYSTRNTEAFF.

This clonotype was found a few times. The rearrangement links TRBV11-2 to TRBJ2-1; maybe TRBD2 (6 bases). The V gene lost 8 bases and the J gene lost 0 bases, with 20 bases spanning the gap. CDR3 length: 17 residues. The germline CDR1 and CDR2 sequences are SGHAT and FQNNGV. CDR3 amino acids: CASQAGSATSSYNEQFF. DNA of the CDR3: TGTGCCAGCCAAGCGGGTAGCGCCACAAGCTCCTACAATGAGCAGTTCTTC.

As for this clonotype: An end of the junction does not agree with germline; a read error may underlie this. The J gene is TRBJ2-1, the V gene TRBV20-1, with 8 bases that match TRBD2. This CDR3 has 14 amino acids. The germline V gene encodes CDR1 DFQATT and CDR2 SNEGSKA (reference sequence). CDR3 region: CSAKTGGGANEQSF. The CDR3 DNA reads TGCAGTGCTAAGACGGGAGGGGGGGCCAATGAGCAGTCCTTC.

Turning to this clonotype: Since no conserved phenylalanine or tryptophan closes the CDR3, a read error is the likely cause. This rearrangement joins TRBV4-3 to TRBJ1-3; D ambiguous. This CDR3 contains 13 residues. Germline loops: CDR1 LGHNA, CDR2 YSLEER. The CDR3 reads CASSQEAQNTIYY. The CDR3 nucleotides are TGCGCTAGCAGCCAAGAAGCCCAAAACACCATATATTAT.

V usage is TRBV7-3 and J usage is TRBJ1-5, with 7 nucleotides matching TRBD1. Trimming cost V 2 bases and J 4 bases; bases outside gene matches: 5. CDR1 SGHTA and CDR2 FQGTGA come from the germline V gene. The CDR3 contains 15 residues. CDR3 region: CASSLPDRVNQPQHF. DNA for the CDR3: TGTGCCAGCAGCTTACCCGACAGGGTTAATCAGCCCCAGCATTTT. Full variable domain (rest looked up from reference TRBV7-3 and TRBJ1-5): GAGVSQTPSNKVTEKGKYVELRCDPISGHTALYWYRQSLGQGPEFLIYFQGTGAADDSGLPNDRFFAVRPEGSVSTLKIQRTERGDSAVYLCASSLPDRVNQPQHFGDGTRLSIL.

This clonotype was detected many times. The CDR3 loop is CASSLDRGRYEQYF. In nucleotides, the CDR3 is TGTGCCAGCAGCTTAGACAGGGGGCGCTACGAGCAGTACTTC. The chain recombines TRBV28 with TRBJ2-7; 10 bases fit TRBD1. Germline CDR1 is MDHEN and CDR2 is SYDVKM. J lost 3 bases, V lost 6 bases, and 5 bases had no gene match. The CDR3 runs 14 residues.

About this clonotype: A much larger clone lies one base from this, so it may be a read error. The chain employs TRBV6-1 and TRBJ1-1, with D hard to call. With 7 bases removed from V and 7 bases from J, the gap between germline ends came to 19 bases. This CDR3 region has 14 residues. Per germline, CDR1 MNHNS and CDR2 SASEGT. The CDR3 DNA follows: TGTGCCAGCACTCGACCAAAGGGCGTCATTGAAGCTTTCTTT. Protein: CASTRPKGVIEAFF.

Remarks on this clonotype: A much larger clone lies one base from this, so it may be a read error. The chain carries TRBV6-2 or TRBV6-3 and TRBJ1-1; D gene unclear. Germline CDR1 and CDR2: MNHEY and SVGEGT. CDR3 length equals 11 residues. In DNA form, the CDR3 reads TGTGTCAGCTCACGGGCTTTCGAAGCTTTCTTT. It is translated as CVSSRAFEAFF.

Comments on this clonotype: Given a much more abundant clone one base away, this may be a read error. This chain uses TRBV11-2 with TRBJ2-5; 7 bases match TRBD1. Per germline, CDR1 SGHAT and CDR2 FQNNGV. There are 15 residues in the CDR3. The CDR3 reads CASSPRDSYIETQCF. The CDR3 region has the DNA TGTGCCAGCAGCCCTCGGGACAGCTACATAGAGACCCAGTGCTTC.

A note on this clonotype: Given a much more abundant clone one base away, this may be a read error. The chain has TRBV20-1 and TRBJ2-3; D is perhaps TRBD1 or TRBD2 (5 bases each). The germline V and J ends were trimmed by 5 bases and 2 bases, with 20 bases remaining between them. Germline CDR1 DFQATT, CDR2 SNEGSKA (reference sequence). This CDR3 is built from 16 residues. The CDR3 spells CSAFPLSRGLTDTQYF. The CDR3 region has the DNA TGCAGTGCTTTTCCCCTCTCGAGGGGCCTCACAGATACGCAGTATTTT.

Of note for this clonotype: The junction differs from germline at one of its ends, possibly a read error. This chain uses TRBV11-2 with TRBJ1-2; tentatively, D is TRBD1 (5 bases). Per the germline V gene, CDR1 is SGHAT and CDR2 is FQNNGV. This CDR3 comprises 14 residues. DNA of the CDR3: TGTGCTAGCAGCACCAGTCAGGGAATAGGCGGCTACACCTTC. It yields the protein CASSTSQGIGGYTF.

A remark on this clonotype: The junction differs from germline at one of its ends, possibly a read error. The rearrangement joins TRBV11-3 to TRBJ2-1; 9 bases match TRBD2. CDR1 is SGHNT and CDR2 is YENEEA in the germline V gene. The CDR3 covers 15 residues. CDR3 sequence reads: CVSSLAGAAYYEQFF. CDR3 bases: TGTGTCAGCAGCTTAGCGGGAGCCGCCTACTATGAGCAGTTCTTC.

This chain links TRBV20-1 with TRBJ2-7; D is ambiguous. The V gene lost 2 bases and the J gene lost 6 bases, with 11 bases spanning the gap. CDR1 is DFQATT, CDR2 SNEGSKA, per germline (reference sequence). The CDR3 is 12 residues long. CDR3 protein: CSARRASLEQYF. In nucleotides, the CDR3 is TGCAGTGCTAGAAGGGCAAGCCTCGAGCAGTACTTC.

The table lists this clonotype with many counts. V gene TRBV5-1 combines with J gene TRBJ2-7; 9 positions agree with TRBD1. The CDR3 contains 15 residues. Germline assignment: CDR1 SGHRS and CDR2 YFSETQ. Unmatched junction bases numbered 6, after V lost 2 bases and J lost 3 bases. The CDR3 loop is CASSLGGTGLYEQYF. Written as DNA, the CDR3 is TGCGCCAGCAGCTTAGGCGGGACAGGGCTCTACGAGCAGTACTTC. The full variable domain, its missing parts supplied by reference TRBV5-1 and TRBJ2-7, is KAGVTQTPRYLIKTRGQQVTLSCSPISGHRSVSWYQQTPGQGLQFLFEYFSETQRNKGNFPGRFSGRQFSNSRSEMNVSTLELGDSALYLCASSLGGTGLYEQYFGPGTRLTVT.

This clonotype was recorded only once. A much larger clone is a single base away; this may be a read error. The chain uses TRBV6-1 and TRBJ1-3; 7 bases line up with TRBD1. The germline V gene encodes CDR1 MNHNS and CDR2 SASEGT. The CDR3 totals 16 residues. CDR3 in amino acids: CANSEVQGRSGNTIYF. Here the CDR3 DNA reads TGTGCCAACAGTGAAGTACAGGGGCGATCTGGAAACACCATATATTTT.

This clonotype was counted a single time. At one boundary the junction diverges from the germline segment, which might be a read error. The chain's CDR3 is CASNVPMGLVGAGELFF. In nucleotides, the CDR3 is TGTGCCAGCAACGTTCCGATGGGTTTAGTGGGAGCCGGGGAGTTGTTTTTT. The chain combines TRBV11-2 with TRBJ2-2; D perhaps matches TRBD2 (5 bases). CDR3 length equals 17 residues. Germline values: CDR1 SGHAT, CDR2 FQNNGV.

The chain joins TRBV6-1 to TRBJ1-5; 11 bases are a match to TRBD1. Trimming removed 6 bases from V and 5 bases from J; junction bases left unmatched: 3. The CDR3 spans 14 residues. Per germline, CDR1 MNHNS and CDR2 SASEGT. The CDR3 sequence is CASRDRGQDQPQHF. In DNA, the CDR3 is TGTGCCAGCAGGGACAGGGGGCAAGATCAGCCCCAGCATTTT.